This T cell receptor (beta chain) originates from a study of blood T cells in healthy people across ages (dated by TCRdb to about 2015). Notes on the research overall: In model experiments, template switching captured roughly one uniquely barcoded TCR beta cDNA molecule for every two T cells. To track age-related changes in TCR beta repertoire diversity, the study relied on deep sequencing normalized with unique cDNA molecular identifiers. The donors were split into four age groups: young (average 16 years), middle-aged (over 35), aged (about 56) and long-lived (roughly 77). To avoid experimental bias, donors of different ages were randomly spread across the sequencing lanes. Using the same blood draw, the study looked at two additional independent replicas of 1 million unique cDNA reads for two donors, one aged 18 to 29 and the other aged 80 or older.

Libraries were made using 5' RACE. The reads were generated on an Illumina HiSeq 2500. A second PCR of roughly 7 to 11 cycles was performed with a sample-barcoded 5' primer and a J-beta primer mix. Each TCR beta cDNA molecule received a unique molecular identifier from a template-switch 5' adaptor carrying 12 random nucleotides. At least 2.5 million CDR3-containing paired-end reads were obtained from each sample. The Mint cDNA synthesis kit, primed by a TRBC-specific oligonucleotide, was used to synthesize first-strand cDNA from all RNA. Following uracil-DNA glycosylase treatment, a first 18-cycle PCR with universal primers M1SS and BC2_uni_R was performed on all cDNA. Turning to the authors' computational methods: For normalization, 1 million high-quality reads, each with a distinct molecular identifier, were randomly selected from each sample. Reads with shared molecular identifiers were discarded instead of being binned into consensus sequences. MiTCR, with a Q25 quality threshold and the strictest error-elimination algorithm, was used for CDR3 identification, clonotype clustering and error correction. Lower-bound total TCR beta diversity was estimated with a nonparametric unseen species model using Euler transformation. In TCRdb, the public reads were trimmed at Q25 with fastp and aligned with MiXCR, with productive beta chains retained. Under each unique CDR3 protein, matching rows form one entry showing the most common genes and DNA. The V and J calls and clone size are TCRdb's, not the authors'. The sample table contains about 1.5 million distinct CDR3 sequences; only one count was recorded for roughly 43% of them. The biggest ten clones account for approximately 4.1% of the sample.

V lost 0 bases and J lost 6 bases; the stretch between them is 21 bases long. The CDR3 numbers 18 residues from cysteine through phenylalanine. The read is trimmed to its CDR3 DNA, 54 bases read in frame from base 1. Sequences LGHNA (CDR1) and YSLEER (CDR2) are obtained from the germline V gene. This clonotype appeared a few times. Its antigen is not yet known. The sample holds no much larger clone one base away, and base qualities are not on file. The roughly 39 donors, aged about 6 to 95 years, were systemically healthy Caucasian individuals from Russia. Roughly 9.5 milliliters of peripheral blood were drawn from each donor into EDTA-treated Vacutainer tubes. Ficoll-Paque density-gradient centrifugation was used to isolate PBMCs, with at least 6.5 million per sample. Total RNA, at least 5 micrograms per sample, was extracted from PBMCs with Trizol reagent. For every donor, flow cytometry on a PBMC aliquot measured the percentage of naive CD45RAhigh/CD27high T cells.

Broad study findings and their caveats: Compared with the aged group, the long-lived group had more naive CD4+ T cells, fewer expanded clones and increased TCR diversity, a pattern suggesting age selection. Donor CMV infection status was unknown, potentially confounding age-related changes in expanded clonotypes. Bulk unsorted PBMC profiling prevented conclusive comparison of naive and antigen-experienced compartments. A strong correlation was found between observed TCR beta diversity and the percentage of naive T cells measured by flow cytometry. Observed TCR beta diversity per million T cells fell roughly linearly with age, and a significant reduction was already apparent by age about 38. Total diversity estimates from one million sequenced T cells were considered lower bounds and underestimates.

This clonotype originated in a woman between 18 and 29 years old in good health. Sequencing input: blood. Recombination joined TRBV4-3 with TRBJ1-5, and the D gene may be TRBD1, 6 bases matching. The bases are TGCGCCAGCAGCCAAGATTACCTCGTTAACAGGGCAGGTCAGCCCCAGCATTTT. The encoded protein is CASSQDYLVNRAGQPQHF.